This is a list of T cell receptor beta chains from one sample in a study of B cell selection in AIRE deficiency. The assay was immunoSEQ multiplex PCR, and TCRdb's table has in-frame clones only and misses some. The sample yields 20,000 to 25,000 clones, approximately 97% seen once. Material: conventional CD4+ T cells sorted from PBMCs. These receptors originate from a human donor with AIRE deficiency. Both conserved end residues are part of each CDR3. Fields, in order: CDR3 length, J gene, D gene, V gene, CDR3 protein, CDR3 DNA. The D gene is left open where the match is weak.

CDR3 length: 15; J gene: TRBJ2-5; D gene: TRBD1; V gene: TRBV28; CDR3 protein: CASSFQGGVQETQYF; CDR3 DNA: TGTGCCAGCAGTTTCCAAGGGGGCGTTCAAGAGACCCAGTACTTC
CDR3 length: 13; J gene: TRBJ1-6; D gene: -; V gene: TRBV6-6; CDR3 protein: CASNSNHNSPLHF; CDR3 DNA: TGTGCCAGCAATTCAAACCATAATTCACCCCTCCACTTT
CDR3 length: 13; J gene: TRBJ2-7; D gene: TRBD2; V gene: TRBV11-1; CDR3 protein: CASSLAGPYEQYF; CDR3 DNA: TGTGCCAGCAGCCTAGCGGGCCCCTACGAGCAGTACTTC
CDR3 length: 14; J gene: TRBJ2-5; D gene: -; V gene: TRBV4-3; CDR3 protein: CASSQVGELETQYF; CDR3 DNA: TGCGCCAGCAGCCAAGTCGGAGAGTTGGAGACCCAGTACTTC
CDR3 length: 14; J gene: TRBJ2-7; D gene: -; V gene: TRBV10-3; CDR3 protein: CAISEEQVTYEQYF; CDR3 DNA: TGTGCCATCAGTGAGGAACAGGTGACCTACGAGCAGTACTTC
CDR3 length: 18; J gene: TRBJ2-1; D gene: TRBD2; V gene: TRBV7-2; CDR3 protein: CASSLGVSGRISGNEQFF; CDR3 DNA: TGTGCCAGCAGCTTAGGGGTTAGCGGGAGGATCTCTGGAAATGAGCAGTTCTTC
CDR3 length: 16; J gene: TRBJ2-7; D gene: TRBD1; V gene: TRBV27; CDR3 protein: CASSPAVGQGDYEQYF; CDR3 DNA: TGTGCCAGCAGCCCGGCCGTCGGACAGGGGGACTACGAGCAGTACTTC
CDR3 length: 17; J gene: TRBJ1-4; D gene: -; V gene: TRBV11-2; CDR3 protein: CASSFGHSISTNEKLFF; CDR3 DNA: TGTGCCAGCAGCTTCGGCCACAGTATTTCGACGAATGAAAAACTGTTTTTT
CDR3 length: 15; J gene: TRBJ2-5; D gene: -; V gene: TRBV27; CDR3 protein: CASSGLTGTQETQYF; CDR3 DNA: TGTGCCAGCAGTGGCCTGACAGGGACTCAAGAGACCCAGTACTTC
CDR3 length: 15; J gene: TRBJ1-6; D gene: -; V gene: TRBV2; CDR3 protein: CASSERGQLGSPLHF; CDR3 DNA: TGTGCCAGCAGTGAGAGAGGACAACTTGGTTCACCCCTCCACTTT
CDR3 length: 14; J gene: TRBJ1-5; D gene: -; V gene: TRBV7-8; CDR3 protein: CASSRGQTNQPQHF; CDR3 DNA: TGTGCCAGCAGCCGAGGACAGACCAATCAGCCCCAGCATTTT
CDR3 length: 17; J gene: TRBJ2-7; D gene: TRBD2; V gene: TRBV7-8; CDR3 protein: CASSLLLSGKRTYEQYF; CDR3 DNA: TGTGCCAGCAGCTTACTCCTTAGCGGGAAAAGGACCTACGAGCAGTACTTC
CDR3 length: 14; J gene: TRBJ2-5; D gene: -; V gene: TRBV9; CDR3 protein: CASSVGISWETQYF; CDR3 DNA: TGTGCCAGCAGCGTAGGGATTAGTTGGGAGACCCAGTACTTC
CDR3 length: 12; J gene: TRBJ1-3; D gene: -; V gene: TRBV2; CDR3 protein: CASSERGNTIYF; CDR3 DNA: TGTGCCAGCAGTGAACGAGGAAACACCATATATTTT
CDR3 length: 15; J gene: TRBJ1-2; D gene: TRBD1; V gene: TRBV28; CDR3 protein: CASSLWTGGNYGYTF; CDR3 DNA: TGTGCCAGCAGTTTATGGACAGGGGGAAACTATGGCTACACCTTC
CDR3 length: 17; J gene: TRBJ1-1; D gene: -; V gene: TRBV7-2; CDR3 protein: CASSSMGPGISATEAFF; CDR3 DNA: TGTGCCAGCAGTTCCATGGGACCGGGGATATCGGCTACTGAAGCTTTCTTT
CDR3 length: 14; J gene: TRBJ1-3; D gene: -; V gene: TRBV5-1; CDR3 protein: CASSPGISGNTIYF; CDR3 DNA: TGCGCCAGCAGCCCAGGGATTTCTGGAAACACCATATATTTT
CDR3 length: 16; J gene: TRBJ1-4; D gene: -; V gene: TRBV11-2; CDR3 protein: CASSSPMTGINEKLFF; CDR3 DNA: TGTGCCAGCAGCTCCCCAATGACTGGAATTAATGAAAAACTGTTTTTT
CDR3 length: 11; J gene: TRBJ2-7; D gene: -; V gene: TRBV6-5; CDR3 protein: CACQRNYEQYF; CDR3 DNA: TGTGCCTGCCAGCGGAACTACGAGCAGTACTTC
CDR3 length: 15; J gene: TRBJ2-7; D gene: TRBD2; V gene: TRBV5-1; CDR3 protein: CASSLEWTSSYEQYF; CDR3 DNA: TGCGCCAGCAGCTTGGAGTGGACTAGCAGCTACGAGCAGTACTTC
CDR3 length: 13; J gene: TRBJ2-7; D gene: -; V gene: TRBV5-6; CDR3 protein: CASSHSGSYEQYF; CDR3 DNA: TGTGCCAGCAGCCACTCGGGGTCCTACGAGCAGTACTTC
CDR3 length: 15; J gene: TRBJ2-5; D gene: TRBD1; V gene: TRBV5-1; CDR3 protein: CASSLRGTPEETQYF; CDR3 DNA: TGCGCCAGCAGCCTCAGGGGGACACCTGAGGAGACCCAGTACTTC
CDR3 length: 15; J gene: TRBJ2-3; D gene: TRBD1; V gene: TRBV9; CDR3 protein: CASSVGNRGADTQYF; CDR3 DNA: TGTGCCAGCAGCGTAGGAAACAGGGGGGCAGATACGCAGTATTTT
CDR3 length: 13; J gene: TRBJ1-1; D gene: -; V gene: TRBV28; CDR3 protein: CASRTVKNTEAFF; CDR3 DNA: TGTGCCAGCAGGACAGTGAAGAACACTGAAGCTTTCTTT
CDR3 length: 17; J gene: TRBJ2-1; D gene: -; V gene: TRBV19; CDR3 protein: CASSLLAVALSYNEQFF; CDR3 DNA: TGTGCCAGTAGTTTGCTAGCCGTGGCGTTGTCGTACAATGAGCAGTTCTTC